These T cell receptor beta chains were read from a single sample in a study of cytomegalovirus exposure and HLA in healthy donors. Assay used: immunoSEQ multiplex PCR; TCRdb lists only in-frame clones, some missing. Of 150,000 to 200,000 clones in the sample, 77% were seen once. Sequencing was carried out using PBMCs. These receptors came from a woman in her 30s in good health and CMV-seronegative. Each CDR3 is given without its conserved first and last residue.

v_call: TRBV6-5
cdr3_aa: ASSYSLGQLLTEAF

v_call: TRBV7-2
cdr3_aa: ASSTRLAGVLYNEQF

v_call: TRBV7-9
cdr3_aa: ASSGTGDTEAF

v_call: TRBV7-7
cdr3_aa: ASSPDRDEKLF

v_call: TRBV11-1
cdr3_aa: ASSPLVLLAGGRQETQY

v_call: TRBV28
cdr3_aa: ATARTGGYQPQH

v_call: TRBV10-1
cdr3_aa: ANNRPSWEGGPCDEQY

v_call: TRBV29-1
cdr3_aa: SVGQGPTYEQY

v_call: TRBV9
cdr3_aa: ASSRDSHSPLH

v_call: TRBV29-1
cdr3_aa: SFSPGGDGYT

v_call: TRBV6-1
cdr3_aa: ASSGESGAYEQY

v_call: TRBV6-5
cdr3_aa: ASRPTGGAEGYT

v_call: TRBV5-5
cdr3_aa: ASSLGTESYEQY

v_call: TRBV6-1
cdr3_aa: ASSDRTGFLAKNIQY

v_call: TRBV7-2
cdr3_aa: ASSPSTSGSLYEQY

v_call: TRBV9
cdr3_aa: ASSVVQRGSSYNEQF

v_call: TRBV7-9
cdr3_aa: ASSSTQGVGYGYP

v_call: TRBV14
cdr3_aa: ASSFNPQAQAF

v_call: TRBV29-1
cdr3_aa: SVEASGTGYGYT

v_call: TRBV28
cdr3_aa: ASSLWETSPDTEAF

v_call: TRBV15
cdr3_aa: ATSRDISGEAQY

v_call: TRBV19
cdr3_aa: ASSIDAGPGVEKLF

v_call: TRBV7-9
cdr3_aa: ASSAAPTRTQY

v_call: TRBV2
cdr3_aa: ASVIGTASVYGYT

v_call: TRBV4-3
cdr3_aa: ASSQSDWRAGAQY

v_call: TRBV18
cdr3_aa: ASLGLAGIYNEQF

v_call: TRBV5-6
cdr3_aa: ASSPLLATYEQY

v_call: TRBV7-2
cdr3_aa: ASSFSSPTGSNGYT

v_call: TRBV25-1
cdr3_aa: ASSEFGVEGPQH

v_call: TRBV9
cdr3_aa: ASSVGTSGSYEQF

v_call: TRBV10-3
cdr3_aa: AIRNQGNHYEQY